The entry that follows covers one TCR beta chain sequence. CDR3 length: 12 amino acids. Unmatched junction bases numbered 1, after V lost 3 bases and J lost 9 bases. Germline CDR1 and CDR2: MDHEN and SYDVKM. These data belong to a study of blood T cell repertoires in COVID-19. Study-wide context: Acute-phase and convalescent COVID-19 samples originated in the United States, Italy and Spain. The cDNA or gDNA used as material had been derived from T cells, B-cell-depleted T cells, or PBMCs.

In the source study's methods: Amplified reference gene primers provided the basis for estimating nucleated cell counts. Some clones are missing from TCRdb's copy, which holds only in-frame ones; the method was immunoSEQ multiplex PCR. D and trimming come from the DNA, and the V and J calls and clone size come from that table. This table holds 150,000 to 200,000 clones, more than 80% found once. V is TRBV28 and J is TRBJ2-1, with 8 bases identical to TRBD2. The clonotype was recovered from a human donor in a cohort sampled during active COVID-19. Specimen: peripheral blood. This CDR3 is CASSLLAGEQFF. Written as DNA, the CDR3 is TGTGCCAGCAGTTTGCTAGCGGGTGAGCAGTTCTTC. Full variable domain (outside the CDR3, taken from reference TRBV28 and TRBJ2-1): DVKVTQSSRYLVKRTGEKVFLECVQDMDHENMFWYRQDPGLGLRLIYFSYDVKMKEKGDIPEGYSVSREKKERFSLILESASTNQTSMYLCASSLLAGEQFFGPGTRLTVL.